This note documents a single T cell receptor (beta chain) sequence. Its antigen is unidentified. This record comes from a study of T cell repertoires in cytomegalovirus infection. A single record per CDR3 protein comes from TCRdb applying MiXCR to the reads. The sample lists some 320,000 distinct CDR3 sequences, roughly 29% occurring once. V was pared by 2 bases and J by 0 bases, with 8 bases between. Germline V lookup: CDR1 MNHEY, CDR2 SMNVEV (reference sequence). This CDR3 has 15 amino acids. Here the sequenced sample was cultured PBMCs, taken from culture after CMV antigen stimulation. This sequence was found in a human donor in good health (CMV status not recorded). Some clones in this sample may be carry-over from other donors' samples. The chain links TRBV27 to TRBJ2-1; the D is unclear. The CDR3: CASSLDLSSYNEQFF. The CDR3 DNA sequence: TGTGCCAGCAGTTTAGACTTGAGCTCCTACAATGAGCAGTTCTTC.